The 31 T cell receptor beta chains below all came from one sample that was sequenced in a study of metastatic and nonmetastatic thyroid tumors (dated by TCRdb to the early 2020s). Libraries were prepared through PCR. The instrument was an Illumina HiSeq 4000. TCRdb trimmed public reads at Q25 via fastp, called clones via MiXCR and kept in-frame beta chains. Within this sample are about 3,800 clones, with about 33% of them counted one time only. The ten biggest clones cover around 13% of the sample. No treatment had been received by any patient before thyroid surgery. The sequencing sample was made of adjacent normal tissue. The receptors originated from a female donor with papillary thyroid cancer or a benign thyroid nodule (not recorded which). Some clones in this sample may be carry-over from other donors' samples.

The rearrangement uses TRBV19 and TRBJ1-1; D not resolved. Germline values: CDR1 LNHDA, CDR2 SQIVND (reference sequence). CDR3 length: 10 residues. With 10 bases removed from V and 7 bases from J, the gap between germline ends came to 10 bases. The CDR3 DNA reads TGTGCCACCCGGTCGGGTGAAGCTTTCTTT. It is translated as CATRSGEAFF. The full variable domain, in which reference TRBV19 and TRBJ1-1 provide the parts outside the CDR3, is DGGITQSPKYLFRKEGQNVTLSCEQNLNHDAMYWYRQDPGQGLRLIYYSQIVNDFQKGDIAEGYSVSREKKESFPLTVTSAQKNPTAFYLCATRSGEAFFGQGTRLTVV.

The J gene is TRBJ1-2, the V gene TRBV6-1; no definite D call. The V and J ends lost 5 bases and 6 bases respectively, with 13 bases between them. The CDR3 totals 13 residues. Looked up from germline, CDR1 is MNHNS and CDR2 is SASEGT. DNA for the CDR3: TGTGCCAGCAGTTCAGGAGTCCTCAATGGCTACACCTTC. Protein sequence: CASSSGVLNGYTF.

The gene calls are TRBV6-1 and TRBJ2-1; 10 bases line up with TRBD2. This CDR3 is 18 amino acids long. The germline V gene encodes CDR1 MNHNS and CDR2 SASEGT. V dropped 9 bases and J dropped 2; count of bases not matched to a gene: 16. CDR3 residues: CARSTVTSGPAAYNEQFF. The CDR3 DNA is TGTGCCAGAAGTACCGTGACTAGCGGGCCAGCGGCCTACAATGAGCAGTTCTTC.

The rearrangement uses TRBV28 and TRBJ1-3; no definite D call. This CDR3 has 16 residues. V was trimmed by 4 bases and J by 6 bases, leaving 19 bases between them. Germline CDR1 is MDHEN and CDR2 is SYDVKM. The CDR3 sequence: CASSSYDLSTPNTIYF. CDR3 sequence (DNA): TGTGCCAGCAGTTCCTATGACCTGAGCACACCAAACACCATATATTTT. The entire variable domain, with the rest obtained from reference TRBV28 and TRBJ1-3, is as follows: DVKVTQSSRYLVKRTGEKVFLECVQDMDHENMFWYRQDPGLGLRLIYFSYDVKMKEKGDIPEGYSVSREKKERFSLILESASTNQTSMYLCASSSYDLSTPNTIYFGEGSWLTVV.

This chain uses TRBV19 with TRBJ2-3; D ambiguous. The CDR3 length is 15 residues. The ends were cut back, 9 bases at V and 1 base at J, with 17 bases in the middle. Germline CDR1 and CDR2: LNHDA and SQIVND (reference sequence). The DNA for the CDR3 is TGTGCCAGAGAGGAGACCGCGGCCGGCACAGATACGCAGTATTTT. Translated, it gives CAREETAAGTDTQYF.

The chain couples TRBV7-2 to TRBJ2-7; D is undetermined. V gave up 1 base and J gave up 3 bases, with 13 bases separating them. The CDR3 is 15 amino acids. CDR1 SGHTA and CDR2 FQGNSA come from the germline V gene. The CDR3, as DNA: TGTGCCAGCAGCTTAGGGCCACCCAGGAACTACGAGCAGTACTTC. Amino acids: CASSLGPPRNYEQYF.

The V gene is TRBV2, the J gene TRBJ1-3; D possibly corresponds to TRBD1 (5 bases). The germline CDR1 and CDR2 sequences are SNHLY and FYNNEI. V was shortened by 7 bases and J by 1 base, with 8 bases between the two germline ends. The CDR3 covers 13 residues. The CDR3 region has the DNA TGTGCCAGCACAGGGATATCTGGAAACACCATATATTTT. This gives the protein CASTGISGNTIYF.

In DNA form, the CDR3 reads TGTGCCAGCAGTTTATCAGCCAGCTATGGCTACACCTTC. It codes for CASSLSASYGYTF. The chain employs TRBV27 and TRBJ1-2, with D uncertain. Trimming removed 0 bases at V and 4 bases at J, with 6 bases between. CDR1 and CDR2 from the germline V gene are MNHEY and SMNVEV (reference sequence). The CDR3 spans 13 residues.

This clone turned up a few times. The chain uses TRBV19 and TRBJ2-1, with 7 positions matching TRBD1. V dropped 1 base and J dropped 3; count of bases not matched to a gene: 9. The CDR3 sequence is 17 residues long. Germline V gives CDR1 LNHDA, CDR2 SQIVND (reference sequence). This chain's CDR3 is CASSIGRGGIFYNEQFF. The CDR3 nucleotides are TGTGCCAGTAGTATAGGGAGAGGGGGCATTTTCTACAATGAGCAGTTCTTC.

Within the sample, this clone is medium-sized. This chain connects TRBV29-1 to TRBJ1-1; D might be TRBD1 (6 bases). Trimming shortened V by 4 bases and J by 4 bases, and 13 bases separated the two germline ends. Germline V CDR1 and CDR2: SQVTM, ANQGSEA. This CDR3 region has 13 residues. The CDR3 nucleotides read TGCAGCGTTGTTTGGGGGCTGGGCACTGAAGCTTTCTTT. This translates into CSVVWGLGTEAFF.

The V call is TRBV30, the J call TRBJ2-7, with TRBD2 identical over 10 bases. CDR1 and CDR2 from the germline V gene are GTSNPN and SVGIG (reference sequence). This CDR3 has 14 amino acids. The ends lost 5 bases at V and 6 bases at J; junction bases unmatched: 10. This CDR3 reads CAWAPGAGGFEQYF. In DNA form, the CDR3 reads TGTGCCTGGGCCCCAGGAGCGGGAGGGTTCGAGCAGTACTTC. The complete variable domain, with remaining parts taken from reference TRBV30 and TRBJ2-7, reads SQTIHQWPATLVQPVGSPLSLECTVEGTSNPNLYWYRQAAGRGLQLLFYSVGIGQISSEVPQNLSASRPQDRQFILSSKKLLLSDSGFYLCAWAPGAGGFEQYFGPGTRLTVT.

This clone occurred many times. The chain is built from TRBV11-3 and TRBJ2-7, with D tentatively TRBD1 (5 bases). The V and J ends lost 3 bases and 5 bases respectively, with 8 bases between them. This CDR3 spans 12 amino acids. CDR1 is SGHNT, CDR2 YENEEA, per germline. The CDR3 nucleotides are TGTGCCAGCAGCTTTACAGGCCACGAGCAGTACTTC. Protein product: CASSFTGHEQYF.

There are a few counts of this clone. V usage is TRBV27 and J usage is TRBJ1-5, with unresolved D. The CDR3 is 15 residues long. The germline CDR1 and CDR2 sequences are MNHEY and SMNVEV (reference sequence). Trimming shortened V by 6 bases and J by 3 bases, and 15 bases separated the two germline ends. The CDR3 protein is CASRSDWRLNQPQHF. Written as DNA, the CDR3 is TGTGCCAGCAGATCCGACTGGAGACTCAATCAGCCCCAGCATTTT.

This clone was seen a handful of times. The chain couples TRBV2 to TRBJ1-4, with D hard to call. CDR3 length: 15 residues. V was clipped by 3 bases and J by 7 bases, with 15 bases between them. The germline V gene has CDR1 SNHLY and CDR2 FYNNEI. CDR3: CASSEDLTRGEKLFF. For the CDR3, the DNA is TGTGCCAGCAGTGAGGATTTGACTCGGGGTGAAAAACTGTTTTTT. The whole variable domain, remainder taken from reference TRBV2 and TRBJ1-4, is EPEVTQTPSHQVTQMGQEVILRCVPISNHLYFYWYRQILGQKVEFLVSFYNNEISEKSEIFDDQFSVERPDGSNFTLKIRSTKLEDSAMYFCASSEDLTRGEKLFFGSGTQLSVL.

V usage is TRBV5-1 and J usage is TRBJ2-1; 9 positions match TRBD2. Trimming took 4 bases from V and 5 from J; bases not matched to a gene: 7. The CDR3 length is 15 residues. CDR1 and CDR2 from the germline V gene are SGHRS and YFSETQ. DNA for the CDR3: TGCGCCAGCAGCCCCCTAGCGGGGAAAAACAATGAGCAGTTCTTC. It yields the protein CASSPLAGKNNEQFF.

This clone showed up just a few times. The rearrangement uses TRBV30 and TRBJ1-2; D possibly corresponds to TRBD1 (5 bases). The V gene lost 0 bases and the J gene lost 8 bases, with 19 bases spanning the gap. Per germline, CDR1 GTSNPN and CDR2 SVGIG (reference sequence). The CDR3 has 15 amino acids. Here the CDR3 reads CAWSVQRVGGSGYTF. The CDR3 DNA reads as TGTGCCTGGAGTGTACAACGAGTCGGGGGGAGCGGCTACACCTTC.

A few counts support this clone. The rearrangement joins TRBV3-1 to TRBJ2-1; maybe TRBD2 (5 bases). Germline CDR1 is LGHDT and CDR2 is YNNKEL (reference sequence). The V and J ends lost 0 bases and 0 bases respectively, with 18 bases between them. The CDR3 loop spans 19 amino acids. CDR3 nucleotide sequence: TGTGCCAGCAGCCAAGATCGTAGTGGGAGTTCGAGCTCCTACAATGAGCAGTTCTTC. It translates to CASSQDRSGSSSSYNEQFF.

The CDR3: CSGGQGGTQYF. The DNA of the CDR3 is TGCAGCGGGGGACAGGGGGGGACCCAGTACTTC. This sequence joins TRBV29-1 and TRBJ2-5, with TRBD1 matching over 11 bases. The V and J ends lost 7 bases and 7 bases, in that order; junction bases with no gene match: 2. CDR3 size: 11 residues. Germline CDR1 is SQVTM and CDR2 is ANQGSEA.

By proportion, this clone is large. V usage is TRBV30 and J usage is TRBJ1-1, with TRBD1 matching over 8 bases. Germline loops: CDR1 GTSNPN, CDR2 SVGIG (reference sequence). V gave up 3 bases and J gave up 1 base; unmatched junction bases: 4. CDR3 length: 14 residues. CDR3 sequence reads: CAWRRTGRNTEAFF. The CDR3 DNA reads TGTGCCTGGAGGAGGACAGGGAGGAACACTGAAGCTTTCTTT.

Points on this clone: A junction end diverges from the germline sequence, so it may reflect a read error. Here the CDR3 reads CASSLGGGKDNSPLHF. The CDR3 region has the DNA TGTGCTAGCAGCTTAGGAGGGGGTAAGGATAATTCACCCCTCCACTTT. This chain joins TRBV7-7 and TRBJ1-6, with D possibly TRBD1 on 6 matching bases. The CDR3 has 16 amino acids. Germline V lookup: CDR1 SSHAT, CDR2 FNYEAQ (reference sequence).

V usage is TRBV6-1 and J usage is TRBJ1-5, with 7 bases lining up with TRBD1. Unmatched junction bases numbered 4, after V lost 7 bases and J lost 4 bases. The germline CDR1 and CDR2 sequences are MNHNS and SASEGT. The length of the CDR3 is 13 residues. The CDR3, as DNA: TGTGCCAGCAAGGACAGGACTAATCAGCCCCAGCATTTT. It specifies CASKDRTNQPQHF.

By its share, this clone is large. CDR3: CASSQSSYEQYF. The DNA of the CDR3 is TGTGCCAGCAGCCAGAGCTCCTACGAGCAGTACTTC. This chain connects TRBV6-2 or TRBV6-3 to TRBJ2-7; no clear D. Germline lookup yields CDR1 MNHEY and CDR2 SVGEGT. V gave up 6 bases and J gave up 0 bases, with 6 bases separating them. This CDR3 has 12 amino acids.

Notes on this clone: The CDR3 does not end in the conserved phenylalanine or tryptophan, so this is likely a read error. The chain couples TRBV6-2 or TRBV6-3 to TRBJ2-7; weak D call: TRBD2 (6 bases). Germline-derived CDR1 and CDR2 are MNHEY and SVGEGT. The length of the CDR3 is 17 residues. The CDR3 DNA follows: TGTGCCATCAGTTACAAGAGGGTCGCGGGACGGTCCTACGAGCAGTACATC. Its translation is CAISYKRVAGRSYEQYI.

V usage is TRBV30 and J usage is TRBJ1-6; D uncertain. The germline V gene has CDR1 GTSNPN and CDR2 SVGIG (reference sequence). This CDR3 contains 13 residues. The ends were cut back, 4 bases at V and 0 bases at J, with 4 bases in the middle. The CDR3 DNA reads TGTGCCTGGACGGGCTCCTATAATTCACCCCTCCACTTT. Translation: CAWTGSYNSPLHF. The full variable domain, with the rest looked up from reference TRBV30 and TRBJ1-6, is SQTIHQWPATLVQPVGSPLSLECTVEGTSNPNLYWYRQAAGRGLQLLFYSVGIGQISSEVPQNLSASRPQDRQFILSSKKLLLSDSGFYLCAWTGSYNSPLHFGNGTRLTVT.

This chain's CDR3 is CASSSQGADTEAFF. The CDR3 DNA follows: TGTGCCAGCAGCTCACAGGGGGCTGACACTGAAGCTTTCTTT. V gene TRBV6-1 combines with J gene TRBJ1-1; 9 nucleotides line up with TRBD1. The CDR3 contains 14 residues. Unmatched junction bases numbered 5, after V lost 6 bases and J lost 3 bases. The V gene's germline CDR1 is MNHNS and CDR2 SASEGT.

The CDR3 nucleotides read TGTGCCAGCAGCTCATATAAGTCAGGACAGCCCTACGAGCAGTACTTC. This translates into CASSSYKSGQPYEQYF. This chain uses TRBV5-6 with TRBJ2-7; D possibly corresponds to TRBD1 (6 bases). The CDR3 is 16 amino acids. From germline, CDR1 is SGHDT and CDR2 YYEEEE. Trimming cost V 3 bases and J 2 bases, with 18 bases left between them. The full variable domain, completed using reference TRBV5-6 and TRBJ2-7, is DAGVTQSPTHLIKTRGQQVTLRCSPKSGHDTVSWYQQALGQGPQFIFQYYEEEERQRGNFPDRFSGHQFPNYSSELNVNALLLGDSALYLCASSSYKSGQPYEQYFGPGTRLTVT.

The CDR3 nucleotides are TGTGCCAGCAGCTTACTGCGGACCCCTTCCGCAGATACGCAGTATTTT. It codes for CASSLLRTPSADTQYF. The V gene is TRBV11-2, the J gene TRBJ2-3; no clear D. The CDR3 runs 16 residues. Looked up from germline, CDR1 is SGHAT and CDR2 is FQNNGV. Trimming removed 2 bases at V and 4 bases at J, with 16 bases between.

The chain links TRBV30 to TRBJ1-4; D ambiguous. The CDR3 runs 13 residues. Germline CDR1 reads GTSNPN; CDR2 reads SVGIG (reference sequence). Trimming shortened V by 6 bases and J by 2 bases, and 10 bases separated the two germline ends. CDR3 residues: CACSTVTNEKLFF. Written as DNA, the CDR3 is TGTGCCTGCTCGACCGTCACTAATGAAAAACTGTTTTTT.

This sequence joins TRBV20-1 and TRBJ2-1, with TRBD2 identical over 8 bases. CDR3 length: 15 residues. With V trimmed by 1 base and J by 7 bases, 9 bases remained unmatched. Germline CDR1 is DFQATT and CDR2 is SNEGSKA (reference sequence). The CDR3 spells CSARVREGRSNEQFF. The CDR3 DNA reads TGCAGTGCTAGAGTACGGGAGGGCCGTAGTAATGAGCAGTTCTTC.

This CDR3 is CASSTALGISPLHF. Written as DNA, the CDR3 is TGTGCCAGCAGTACGGCGCTGGGGATTTCACCCCTCCACTTT. This sequence joins TRBV6-1 and TRBJ1-6; unclear D gene. V was clipped by 5 bases and J by 9 bases, with 14 bases between them. CDR3 length: 14 amino acids. Germline CDR1 is MNHNS and CDR2 is SASEGT.

This clone was found a few times. This chain uses TRBV12-3 or TRBV12-4 with TRBJ1-5; D uncertain. Trimming removed 3 bases at V and 1 base at J, with 1 base between. CDR3 length: 12 residues. The CDR3 here is CASSFSNQPQHF. In DNA form, the CDR3 reads TGTGCCAGCAGTTTCAGCAATCAGCCCCAGCATTTT.